The source of this T cell receptor beta chain is a study of CD8+ T cells in alopecia areata. Looking at the study overall: A regimen of oral tofacitinib, 5 to 10 mg twice daily, was given to treated patients. Dosing with tofacitinib proceeded for 6 to 18 months, followed by 6 months off drug.

The study's findings and limits: Lesional scalp, especially alopecia totalis/universalis, showed higher clonality than normal scalp.

This CDR3 spans 13 amino acids. The V segment lost 4 bases and the J segment 7 bases; nucleotides outside the gene matches: 4. CDR1 SQVTM and CDR2 ANQGSEA come from the germline V gene. Regarding this clone: Antigen: not known.

Following extraction, RNA underwent reverse transcription to cDNA, which served as the sequencing template. Assay used: immunoSEQ multiplex PCR; TCRdb lists only in-frame clones, some missing. The sample has roughly 200,000 clones, 50% to 70% seen once; the top ten hold around 1.6%. The sequence derives from a human donor with alopecia areata. The material was CD4+ T cells sorted from blood, obtained at week 0. The chain couples TRBV29-1 to TRBJ2-2; 9 bases match TRBD1. The CDR3 DNA follows: TGCAGCGTTGCTACAGGGGGCATCGGGGAGCTGTTTTTT. Translation gives CSVATGGIGELFF.